A single sample is the source of the 7 T cell receptor beta chains below, sequenced in a study of T cell repertoires in cytomegalovirus infection. From the reads, TCRdb called clonotypes with MiXCR, one entry per CDR3 protein. The sample holds fewer than 250,000 distinct CDR3 sequences, 22% seen once. Material: CD8+ T cells from PBMCs. These receptors were collected from a human donor in good health (CMV status not recorded). Some clones in this sample may be carry-over from other donors' samples.

The rearrangement links TRBV7-2 to TRBJ2-7; no clear D gene. CDR1 is SGHTA and CDR2 is FQGNSA in the germline V gene. Trimming shortened V by 8 bases and J by 7 bases, and 18 bases separated the two germline ends. The CDR3 spans 13 residues. CDR3 sequence reads: CASSTRNPWEQYF. In nucleotides, the CDR3 is TGTGCCAGCTCGACCCGAAATCCCTGGGAGCAGTACTTC.

The chain has TRBV6-6 and TRBJ2-3; unclear D gene. V dropped 2 bases and J dropped 0 bases, with 3 bases sitting between them. Germline V gives CDR1 MNHNY, CDR2 SVGAGI (reference sequence). The CDR3 sequence is 13 residues long. The CDR3 protein is CASSYLSTDTQYF. The CDR3 DNA reads as TGTGCCAGCAGTTACCTTAGCACAGATACGCAGTATTTT.

To note about this clonotype: This may arise from a read error, as a much more abundant clone is one base away. The CDR3 coding sequence is TGTGCCAGCACCCAGGCGGGTTTAGCCTACAATGAGCAGTTCTTC. It yields the protein CASTQAGLAYNEQFF. The rearrangement uses TRBV7-6 and TRBJ2-1; a possible D gene is TRBD2 (5 bases). There are 15 residues in the CDR3. Trimming took 7 bases from V and 2 from J, leaving 15 bases between them. From germline, CDR1 is SGHVS and CDR2 FNYEAQ.

The V gene is TRBV19, the J gene TRBJ1-5; D gene unclear. This CDR3 contains 14 residues. CDR1 LNHDA and CDR2 SQIVND come from the germline V gene (reference sequence). V was pared by 7 bases and J by 0 bases, with 10 bases between. The chain's CDR3 is CASTPAYSNQPQHF. The CDR3 DNA follows: TGTGCCAGTACCCCGGCCTATAGCAATCAGCCCCAGCATTTT.

The J gene is TRBJ1-1, the V gene TRBV25-1; no reliable D call. Germline lookup yields CDR1 MGHDK and CDR2 SYGVNS. The V end was cut by 5 bases, the J end by 3 bases, with 10 bases between. There are 13 residues in the CDR3. In nucleotides, the CDR3 is TGTGCCAGCAGTCCATGGGAATACACTGAAGCTTTCTTT. This codes for CASSPWEYTEAFF.

V is TRBV29-1 and J is TRBJ2-1, with D perhaps matching TRBD1 (6 bases). Trimming took 8 bases from V and 2 from J, leaving 13 bases between them. The CDR3 spans 13 residues. CDR1 is SQVTM and CDR2 is ANQGSEA in the germline V gene. The DNA for the CDR3 is TGCAGCCTCTTAGGACAGACCTACAATGAGCAGTTCTTC. This encodes CSLLGQTYNEQFF.

The J gene is TRBJ1-3, the V gene TRBV20-1; TRBD1 aligns across 9 bases. The V gene end was trimmed by 5 bases and the J gene end by 0 bases; junction bases not matched to a gene: 5. This CDR3 is 15 amino acids long. Germline loops: CDR1 DFQATT, CDR2 SNEGSKA (reference sequence). The CDR3 DNA sequence: TGCAGTGCTGGGGGGACAGGGATCTCTGGAAACACCATATATTTT. Amino acids: CSAGGTGISGNTIYF.